A single sample gave rise to the 32 T cell receptor beta chains below, sequenced in a study of T-cell reconstitution after alpha-beta-depleted transplantation in children. Preparation of the TCRbeta library used unique molecular identifiers. TCRdb ran MiXCR on the PCR reads and lists one entry per CDR3 protein. Of 600,000 to 700,000 distinct CDR3 sequences in the sample, about 12% were seen once. Material: PBMCs, obtained before TCRalphabeta/CD19-depleted stem cell transplant. These receptors came from a girl aged 2 to 10 with congenital amegakaryocytic thrombocytopenia, due to receive a stem cell transplant.

This chain links TRBV24-1 with TRBJ2-1, with 8 positions matching TRBD2. The J segment lost 5 bases and the V segment lost 5 bases, leaving 10 bases of the junction unmatched. Per the germline V gene, CDR1 is KGHDR and CDR2 is SFDVKD. CDR3 length equals 16 residues. In DNA form, the CDR3 reads TGTGCCACCAGTGTTGGGGGCAGCGGGAGTCACAATGAGCAGTTCTTC. Protein sequence: CATSVGGSGSHNEQFF.

This clonotype showed up many times. The genes are TRBV5-6 and TRBJ1-2; TRBD1 aligns across 8 bases. This CDR3 region has 13 residues. After removal of 5 bases from V and 6 bases from J, the junction contained 6 bases not matched to a gene. In germline, CDR1 is SGHDT, CDR2 YYEEEE. CDR3 sequence (DNA): TGTGCCAGCAGGAAGGACAGGGATCATGGCTACACCTTC. Its translation is CASRKDRDHGYTF.

This chain connects TRBV7-9 to TRBJ2-5; 11 positions agree with TRBD2. The CDR3 spans 15 residues. Germline assignment: CDR1 SEHNR and CDR2 FQNEAQ (reference sequence). J lost 3 bases, V lost 3 bases, and 3 bases had no gene match. CDR3: CASSFALAGEETQYF. The CDR3 nucleotides read TGTGCCAGCAGCTTCGCACTAGCGGGAGAAGAGACCCAGTACTTC.

The chain carries TRBV29-1 and TRBJ2-5; TRBD2 agrees at 12 bases. The CDR3 spans 18 residues. The V gene end was trimmed by 7 bases and the J gene end by 4 bases; junction bases not matched to a gene: 19. Germline CDR1 SQVTM, CDR2 ANQGSEA. DNA for the CDR3: TGCAGCGCTAGTCCATTCCGGGACAGGGGACTAGCGGGAGAGACCCAGTACTTC. Translation gives CSASPFRDRGLAGETQYF.

This clonotype was counted between two and nine times. The V and J genes are TRBV6-2 or TRBV6-3 and TRBJ2-3, with TRBD2 matching 9 bases. The length of the CDR3 is 20 residues. J was trimmed by 4 bases and V by 8 bases; bases with no gene match: 25. Germline CDR1 reads MNHEY; CDR2 reads SVGEGT. The DNA of the CDR3 is TGTGCCAGCCCGATCATGGCCGGCTTTTCTAGCGGGGCCCTTCCAGATACGCAGTATTTT. This translates into CASPIMAGFSSGALPDTQYF.

This clonotype was counted at least ten times. V is TRBV6-1 and J is TRBJ2-3; tentatively, D is TRBD1 (5 bases). Germline lookup yields CDR1 MNHNS and CDR2 SASEGT. Deletions cut 6 bases from V and 4 bases from J, with 17 bases between. The CDR3 has 15 amino acids. CDR3 region: CASRAPGQGADTQYF. Written as DNA, the CDR3 is TGTGCCAGCAGGGCCCCCGGACAAGGGGCAGATACGCAGTATTTT.

This clonotype was detected only a few times. This rearrangement joins TRBV29-1 to TRBJ1-1, with no clear D. V dropped 5 bases and J dropped 5 bases, with 12 bases sitting between them. Germline V gene sequence: CDR1 SQVTM, CDR2 ANQGSEA. The CDR3 consists of 12 residues. The CDR3 spells CSVQVEGTEAFF. CDR3 sequence (DNA): TGCAGCGTTCAGGTCGAAGGGACTGAAGCTTTCTTT.

With respect to this clonotype: This may come from a read error, since a much larger clone is one base off. V usage is TRBV5-1 and J usage is TRBJ2-1; the D gene is possibly TRBD2 (5 bases). Germline-derived CDR1 and CDR2 are SGHRS and YFSETQ. This CDR3 spans 15 amino acids. The CDR3 sequence is CASSLFLAPNNQQFF. CDR3 DNA sequence: TGCGCCAGCAGCTTGTTTTTAGCGCCGAACAATCAGCAGTTCTTC.

This clonotype came up a few times. The V gene is TRBV11-2, the J gene TRBJ1-2; TRBD1 aligns across 7 bases. The CDR3 covers 15 residues. Germline CDR1 reads SGHAT; CDR2 reads FQNNGV. V dropped 5 bases and J dropped 5; count of bases not matched to a gene: 11. In nucleotides, the CDR3 is TGTGCCAGCAGCCCCCTCACCACAGGGGATTATGGCTACACCTTC. Encoded protein: CASSPLTTGDYGYTF.

The sample holds many counts of this clonotype. This chain uses TRBV7-9 with TRBJ1-1; unclear D gene. Germline values: CDR1 SEHNR, CDR2 FQNEAQ (reference sequence). The CDR3 is made up of 12 amino acids. V shed 7 bases and J shed 8 bases, with 14 bases lying between them. The CDR3 nucleotides are TGTGCCAGCATTTCCCCAGACTCGGAAGCTTTCTTT. This translates into CASISPDSEAFF.

This sequence joins TRBV6-1 and TRBJ2-2; 9 nucleotides align to TRBD1. The CDR3 has 15 residues. Losses at the gene ends were 8 bases for V and 4 bases for J; bases not matched to a gene: 8. The V gene's germline CDR1 is MNHNS and CDR2 SASEGT. In DNA form, the CDR3 reads TGTGCCAGCTCCGATCACAGGGGGCTCACCGGGGAGCTGTTTTTT. Translated, it gives CASSDHRGLTGELFF.

The chain is built from TRBV5-7 and TRBJ2-2, with D possibly TRBD2 on 5 matching bases. TRBV5-7 counts as an open reading frame of uncertain function. V lost 4 bases to trimming and J lost 0 bases, with 10 bases between them. CDR3 length: 15 residues. CDR3 coding DNA: TGTGCCAGCAGCACTAGGTCCACGAACACCGGGGAGCTGTTTTTT. It encodes CASSTRSTNTGELFF.

J is TRBJ2-7 and V is TRBV2, with 7 bases lining up with TRBD2. The CDR3 spans 15 residues. Germline-derived CDR1 and CDR2 are SNHLY and FYNNEI. The ends lost 2 bases at V and 0 bases at J; junction bases unmatched: 4. The CDR3 DNA reads TGTGCCAGCAGTGAATTCCGCGGGAGCTCCTACGAGCAGTACTTC. This sequence encodes CASSEFRGSSYEQYF.

This clonotype was seen a few times. The genes are TRBV7-6 and TRBJ2-1; TRBD2 might be the D (5 bases). V lost 4 bases and J 7 bases, leaving 11 bases between the germline ends. The CDR3 extends over 13 amino acids. Germline V gives CDR1 SGHVS, CDR2 FNYEAQ. This CDR3 is CASSSGLGNEQFF. The CDR3 coding sequence is TGTGCCAGCAGCTCAGGACTGGGGAATGAGCAGTTCTTC.

This clonotype has a count of ten or more. CDR3 residues: CAISAREGWADTQYF. CDR3 nucleotides: TGTGCCATCAGTGCGCGGGAGGGGTGGGCAGATACGCAGTATTTT. The genes are TRBV10-3 and TRBJ2-3; TRBD2 matches at 9 bases. There are 15 residues in the CDR3. CDR1 is ENHRY, CDR2 SYGVKD, per germline. Trimming took 4 bases from V and 4 from J; bases not matched to a gene: 6.

This clonotype showed up many times. The gene calls are TRBV12-3 or TRBV12-4 and TRBJ2-2; 9 nucleotides agree with TRBD2. V dropped 7 bases and J dropped 6; count of bases not matched to a gene: 6. The CDR3 runs 14 residues. CDR3 sequence (DNA): TGTGCCAGCAATCGGCGGGAGGGCGCCGGGGAGCTGTTTTTT. Its translation: CASNRREGAGELFF.

The table lists this clonotype with many counts. This chain joins TRBV20-1 and TRBJ2-7, with TRBD2 as a possible D gene (5 bases). CDR1 is DFQATT and CDR2 is SNEGSKA in the germline V gene (reference sequence). The CDR3 loop spans 12 amino acids. Deletions cut 5 bases from V and 2 bases from J, with 10 bases between. This CDR3 reads CSAYGDPYEQYF. CDR3 nucleotides: TGCAGTGCTTACGGGGATCCCTACGAGCAGTACTTC.

This clonotype was seen repeatedly, ten times or more. This chain uses TRBV28 with TRBJ1-6; D uncertain. Trimming pared 4 bases from V and 11 bases from J, leaving 15 bases between. Germline V CDR1 and CDR2: MDHEN, SYDVKM. The CDR3 consists of 14 residues. The CDR3 loop reads CASSSPPARTPLHF. The CDR3 region has the DNA TGTGCCAGCAGTTCTCCCCCGGCGAGGACACCCCTCCACTTT.

Ten or more counts support this clonotype. This rearrangement joins TRBV20-1 to TRBJ2-1, with 8 nucleotides matching TRBD2. The junction had 17 bases not matched to a gene; V was cut back by 8 bases and J by 8 bases. The CDR3 runs to 15 residues. Germline V gives CDR1 DFQATT, CDR2 SNEGSKA (reference sequence). This CDR3 reads CSPHLWGAGVYEQFF. The CDR3 coding sequence is TGCAGTCCCCACTTATGGGGAGCGGGAGTCTATGAGCAGTTCTTC.

This clonotype was seen only a few times. V usage is TRBV5-1 and J usage is TRBJ1-4; possible D gene TRBD1, 6 bases. CDR1 SGHRS and CDR2 YFSETQ come from the germline V gene. The CDR3 is made up of 17 amino acids. The V gene lost 4 bases and the J gene lost 1 base, with 17 bases spanning the gap. The CDR3 protein is CASSRTGLGGTNEKLFF. In nucleotides, the CDR3 is TGCGCCAGCAGCCGAACAGGGTTGGGGGGAACTAATGAAAAACTGTTTTTT.

V usage is TRBV5-5 and J usage is TRBJ2-5, with 8 bases that match TRBD2. J gave up 4 bases and V 4 bases, and 9 bases lay outside the gene matches. This CDR3 comprises 15 residues. The germline gives CDR1 SGHKS, CDR2 YYEKEE (reference sequence). CDR3 sequence reads: CASSTWGLAGETQYF. The CDR3 DNA reads as TGTGCCAGCAGCACTTGGGGCCTAGCGGGAGAGACCCAGTACTTC.

This clonotype has a count of ten or more. This chain connects TRBV20-1 to TRBJ2-1; TRBD2 matches 16 bases. Germline CDR1 is DFQATT and CDR2 is SNEGSKA (reference sequence). CDR3 size: 15 residues. V lost 2 bases, J lost 10 bases, and 5 bases stayed unmatched. CDR3 DNA sequence: TGCAGTGCTAGAAGGACGGGACTAGCGGGAGGGGAGCAGTTCTTC. Protein: CSARRTGLAGGEQFF.

Remarks on this clonotype: This may be a read error, as it is one base from a much larger clone. This chain links TRBV20-1 with TRBJ2-1; D possibly corresponds to TRBD1 (5 bases). Germline V gives CDR1 DFQATT, CDR2 SNEGSKA (reference sequence). This CDR3 is 12 amino acids long. CDR3 residues: CSARVHQNEQVF. As DNA, the CDR3 is TGCAGTGCCAGGGTACACCAAAATGAGCAGGTCTTC.

Ten or more counts support this clonotype. The chain combines TRBV20-1 with TRBJ2-1; possibly TRBD2 for D (5 bases). Per germline, CDR1 DFQATT and CDR2 SNEGSKA (reference sequence). V was clipped by 1 base and J by 1 base, with 8 bases between them. This CDR3 has 14 amino acids. Here the CDR3 reads CSARAGRSYNEQFF. The CDR3 DNA sequence: TGCAGTGCTAGAGCGGGGAGATCCTACAATGAGCAGTTCTTC.

There are many counts of this clonotype. This rearrangement joins TRBV6-8 to TRBJ2-2; 7 bases match TRBD1. The CDR3 runs to 13 residues. V lost 11 bases and J lost 0; bases outside the gene matches: 3. The V gene's germline CDR1 is MNHGY and CDR2 SAAAGT. DNA for the CDR3: TGTGCCTCCGGACAGGCGAACACCGGGGAGCTGTTTTTT. Translation: CASGQANTGELFF.

The chain employs TRBV2 and TRBJ2-3; D is unresolved. The CDR3 is made up of 14 amino acids. V was trimmed by 6 bases and J by 6 bases, leaving 16 bases between them. Looked up from germline, CDR1 is SNHLY and CDR2 is FYNNEI. The chain's CDR3 is CASSAGSPEDTQYF. CDR3 DNA: TGTGCCAGCAGCGCCGGGTCTCCGGAGGATACGCAGTATTTT.

This clonotype has a handful of counts. This CDR3 is CASSIGTAKLFF. The DNA for the CDR3 is TGTGCCAGTAGTATCGGGACAGCAAAGCTGTTTTTT. The chain joins TRBV19 to TRBJ1-4, with 7 bases identical to TRBD1. The CDR3 loop spans 12 amino acids. Germline CDR1 and CDR2: LNHDA and SQIVND (reference sequence). With V trimmed by 3 bases and J by 14 bases, 6 bases remained unmatched. Drawing the rest from reference TRBV19 and TRBJ1-4, the complete variable domain is DGGITQSPKYLFRKEGQNVTLSCEQNLNHDAMYWYRQDPGQGLRLIYYSQIVNDFQKGDIAEGYSVSREKKESFPLTVTSAQKNPTAFYLCASSIGTAKLFFGSGTQLSVL.

This clonotype was observed a handful of times. V usage is TRBV5-1 and J usage is TRBJ2-3; D is perhaps TRBD1 or TRBD2 (5 bases each). Trimming pared 3 bases from V and 4 bases from J, leaving 18 bases between. Germline-derived CDR1 and CDR2 are SGHRS and YFSETQ. The CDR3 sequence is 16 residues long. This chain's CDR3 is CASSSGGQGAADTQYF. Written as DNA, the CDR3 is TGCGCCAGCAGCTCTGGCGGCCAGGGAGCGGCAGATACGCAGTATTTT.

This clonotype was picked up many times. J is TRBJ1-2 and V is TRBV20-1, with TRBD1 as a possible D gene (5 bases). Germline lookup yields CDR1 DFQATT and CDR2 SNEGSKA (reference sequence). The V and J ends lost 5 bases and 5 bases respectively, with 12 bases between them. This CDR3 has 12 amino acids. For the CDR3, the DNA is TGCAGTGCTGCAGGGAAATCATATGGCTACACCTTC. Protein product: CSAAGKSYGYTF.

This chain's CDR3 is CASSRGQEGSNSPLHF. The CDR3 DNA follows: TGTGCCAGCAGTCGAGGACAGGAGGGGAGTAATTCACCCCTCCACTTT. J is TRBJ1-6 and V is TRBV6-1; 7 bases align to TRBD1. Trimming removed 5 bases from V and 6 bases from J; junction bases left unmatched: 10. Germline V gives CDR1 MNHNS, CDR2 SASEGT. This CDR3 has 16 residues.

This clonotype was seen many times. The V call is TRBV4-1, the J call TRBJ2-7; D assignment may be TRBD1 or TRBD2 (5 bases each). V was shortened by 5 bases and J by 2 bases, with 22 bases between the two germline ends. The CDR3 contains 17 residues. Germline V CDR1 and CDR2: MGHRA, YSYEKL. The DNA for the CDR3 is TGCGCCAGCAGCATTCGCCTCCGGGGCCAGATCACCTACGAGCAGTACTTC. Protein product: CASSIRLRGQITYEQYF.

This clonotype was recorded at least ten times. This chain uses TRBV21-1 with TRBJ1-5. TRBV21-1 is recorded as a pseudogene. The CDR3 extends over 17 amino acids. The DNA of the CDR3 is TGTGCCAGCAGCAAATGGGACGAGTCGACGGAGAATCAGCCCCAGCATTTT. Protein sequence: CASSKWDESTENQPQHF.